This TCR beta chain was sequenced for a study of T cell responses to AZD1222 COVID-19 vaccine. The overall study: Second-dose groups at about 4 or about 12 weeks were pooled.

With regard to this clone: The antigen remains undetermined.

This CDR3 has 13 residues. Germline CDR1 LNHDA, CDR2 SQIVND (reference sequence). Trimming pared 0 bases from V and 0 bases from J, leaving 2 bases between. General study results and limits: Most donors were white British and more were female, and clonal diversity was possibly underestimated. Spike-specific TCR breadth and depth were elevated following two AZD1222 doses.

Assay: immunoSEQ multiplex PCR; the TCRdb copy retains only in-frame clones and omits some. The data hold 160,000 or so clones, with over 85% observed a single time. Sequencing was performed on peripheral blood, taken on day 0 of AZD1222 vaccination. This sequence joins TRBV19 and TRBJ1-2; D is undetermined. The TCR originated in an adult in good health. The CDR3 nucleotides are TGTGCCAGTAGTATAGATCCTAACTATGGCTACACCTTC. Translation: CASSIDPNYGYTF.